This T cell receptor (beta chain) originates from a study of PD-L1 blockade in urothelial cancer (dated by TCRdb to about 2017). Notes on the research overall: Therapy was started around 2014 for all patients, and atezolizumab 1,200 mg was administered intravenously every 3 weeks. About 85% of the roughly 29 patients were identified as males with urothelial cancer of bladder origin, and a prior smoking history was reported by 18 of 29 patients. Patients had an ECOG performance status of 0 or 1 and had received between 0 and 3 prior chemotherapy regimens. Blood samples were analyzed at two time points: 3 weeks after treatment start (second dose) and 6 weeks after treatment start. Blood samples gave median yields of about 150,000 T cells and 82,636 unique TCRs, along with a median clonality of around 0.075. An exploratory multi-omic analysis was conducted of the somatic, immune and clinical correlates of response to PD-L1 blockade with atezolizumab in urothelial cancer. TCR sequencing covered pretreatment tumor samples and matched, serially collected peripheral blood taken before and after atezolizumab treatment. Durable clinical benefit meant progression-free survival longer than 6 months, and TCR features were also tested against progression-free and overall survival. Whole exome sequencing and RNA sequencing of pretreatment tumors were performed alongside TCR sequencing in the same patients. About 10 patients reached durable clinical benefit, while 20 to 25 patients did not. Some 29 patients had pretreatment blood TCR-seq, some 25 had at least one posttreatment blood collection, and some 25 had tumor TCR-seq.

Each PCR received spiked-in synthetic TCR analog templates so that absolute template abundance could be estimated from read counts. Using the immunoSEQ assay, TCRbeta CDR3 regions were amplified from genomic DNA with bias-controlled V and J gene primers. Sequencing of rearranged TCRbeta segments was performed at approximately 20X coverage. As for the original processing: Clustering was used to correct sequencing errors, and CDR3s were annotated against IMGT to assign V, D and J genes. Out-of-frame and stop-codon sequences were excluded, and only productive TCRbeta rearrangements were used in downstream analyses. Clonality was calculated as one minus the Shannon entropy normalized by the log of the number of unique productive sequences. Clones differing between time points or between blood and tumor were identified using Fisher's exact test with Benjamini-Hochberg correction, with an adjusted p below 0.01 applied as the threshold. TCRdb re-hosts the immuneACCESS table, in-frame sequences only. Its copies lack some clones; in the studies checked, an unresolved V gene accounts for under half of them, and the cause for the rest is not known. V and J calls and clone size are those listed in that table; D and trimming were worked out from the DNA. This sample holds tens of thousands of clones; roughly 87% were observed only once. Roughly 8.2% of the sample rests with the top ten.

The cysteine opens and the phenylalanine closes a CDR3 of 15 amino acids. Only the CDR3 part of the read is kept: 45 bases, read in frame from the first base. After removal of 1 base from V and 6 bases from J, the junction retains 6 bases not matched to a gene. The CDR1 and CDR2 encoded by the germline V gene are SGHTA and FQGNSA. The study at large found these results: Because the sample size was small (n of about 29) and many exploratory analyses were performed, the results are intended to be hypothesis-generating. Greater expansion of tumor-associated TCR clones in peripheral blood 3 weeks after the start of treatment was observed in patients with durable benefit (n ≈ 24, p = 0.022). Improved progression-free and overall survival was associated with having pretreatment peripheral blood TCR clonality below the median.

A total of under 30 patients with locally advanced or metastatic urothelial carcinoma, treated at Memorial Sloan Kettering on a trial protocol, made up the cohort. Peripheral blood mononuclear cells were collected from each patient pretreatment and during treatment, giving between 1 and 8 total time points per patient. The Qiagen DNeasy Blood extraction kit was used to purify genomic DNA from total PBMCs and tumor samples. PBMCs were collected pretreatment and during treatment and were isolated and stored as previously described. About this clone itself: Its antigen is still unknown. Per-base qualities were not stored, and no clone one base away is much larger.

The V gene is TRBV7-2 and the J gene is TRBJ2-1, with 7 middle bases fitting TRBD2. The specimen comprised PBMCs, sampled around atezolizumab (anti-PD-L1) treatment. This sequence originates from a man between 60 and 75 years old with urothelial cancer. The encoded CDR3 is CASSLVLGTTNEQFF. The DNA is as follows: TGTGCCAGCAGCTTAGTCTTGGGGACTACCAATGAGCAGTTCTTC.